These 24 T cell receptor beta chains originate from one sample sequenced in a study of blood T cells in healthy people across ages. Alongside a J-beta primer mix, a sample-barcoded 5' primer served in a second PCR lasting 7 to 11 cycles. TCRdb processed the 5' RACE reads anew with MiXCR; each CDR3 protein has one entry. The sample lists around 1.1 million distinct CDR3 sequences; under 40% were seen once. The sequenced material came from blood. The origin of the receptors is a man younger than 35 in good health.

The chain has TRBV24-1 and TRBJ2-1; 9 nucleotides align to TRBD1. This CDR3 comprises 15 residues. Per germline, CDR1 KGHDR and CDR2 SFDVKD. J gave up 4 bases and V 5 bases, and 5 bases lay outside the gene matches. DNA for the CDR3: TGTGCCACCAGTGTGGGACAGGGTCTTTACAATGAGCAGTTCTTC. Translation: CATSVGQGLYNEQFF.

The genes are TRBV11-2 and TRBJ1-2; 7 bases are a match to TRBD1. Trimming took 3 bases from V and 8 from J; bases not matched to a gene: 9. This CDR3 has 14 residues. Germline CDR1 SGHAT, CDR2 FQNNGV. For the CDR3, the DNA is TGTGCCAGCAGCTTTCCCGACAGGGTTGGCGGCTACACCTTC. Protein sequence: CASSFPDRVGGYTF.

The chain combines TRBV12-3 or TRBV12-4 with TRBJ1-6; D gene uncertain. V was trimmed by 3 bases and J by 10 bases, leaving 13 bases between them. This CDR3 contains 14 residues. The CDR3 loop reads CASSFGSVDSPLHF. The DNA of the CDR3 is TGTGCCAGCAGTTTCGGGAGTGTCGACTCACCCCTCCACTTT.

This clonotype was seen a handful of times. The chain joins TRBV6-5 to TRBJ1-1, with no clear D. Trimming pared 0 bases from V and 0 bases from J, leaving 5 bases between. This CDR3 is built from 14 residues. Germline V gene sequence: CDR1 MNHEY, CDR2 SVGAGI. CDR3 coding DNA: TGTGCCAGCAGTTACTCCCAGATGAACACTGAAGCTTTCTTT. Translating it yields CASSYSQMNTEAFF.

The sample holds a few counts of this clonotype. The chain uses TRBV20-1 and TRBJ1-5; 7 bases match TRBD1. V shed 1 base and J 0 bases; nucleotides not matched to a gene: 18. Germline CDR1 and CDR2: DFQATT and SNEGSKA (reference sequence). The CDR3 loop spans 20 amino acids. The CDR3 bases are TGCAGTGCTAGAGCAATAGCAGGGACAGACCCACTTTATAGCAATCAGCCCCAGCATTTT. Its protein product is CSARAIAGTDPLYSNQPQHF.

Points on this clonotype: Sequence at one end of the junction differs from germline and may be a read error. CDR3 region: CVSSLEAGNYGYTF. For the CDR3, the DNA is TGTGTCAGCAGCTTGGAGGCAGGGAACTATGGCTACACCTTC. The chain combines TRBV5-5 with TRBJ1-2; weak D call: TRBD1 (5 bases). Germline CDR1 is SGHKS and CDR2 is YYEKEE (reference sequence). This CDR3 contains 14 residues.

This clonotype was observed a single time. The chain recombines TRBV2 with TRBJ1-2, with 9 bases matching TRBD1. Germline V gene data show CDR1 as SNHLY and CDR2 as FYNNEI. V trimming: 8 bases; J trimming: 13 bases; junction bases outside the gene matches: 11. The CDR3 covers 12 residues. CDR3 amino acids: CASQGTGGYCTF. Written as DNA, the CDR3 is TGTGCCAGCCAGGGTACAGGGGGCTATTGCACCTTC.

Ten or more counts support this clonotype. One end of the junction is discordant with germline, which a read error may explain. The J gene is TRBJ2-3, the V gene TRBV5-1; D might be TRBD2 (5 bases). This CDR3 contains 12 residues. CDR1 SGHRS and CDR2 YFSETQ come from the germline V gene. The CDR3 DNA follows: TGTGCCAGCAGCTCGTCGGGGGATACGCAGTATTTT. It yields the protein CASSSSGDTQYF.

The rearrangement uses TRBV20-1 and TRBJ2-2, with no clear D. Trimming left V 1 base short and J 5 bases short, with 11 bases between. This CDR3 region has 14 residues. CDR1 and CDR2 (germline): DFQATT, SNEGSKA (reference sequence). This CDR3 is CSARVPRRTGELFF. The CDR3 DNA reads as TGCAGTGCTAGAGTACCCAGGCGGACCGGGGAGCTGTTTTTT.

The V and J genes are TRBV10-3 and TRBJ2-3, with D possibly being TRBD1 or TRBD2 (6 bases each). V lost 0 bases to trimming and J lost 3 bases, with 13 bases between them. Germline CDR1 reads ENHRY; CDR2 reads SYGVKD. The CDR3 length is 16 residues. The CDR3 reads CAISESGGLQTDTQYF. In DNA, the CDR3 is TGTGCCATCAGTGAGTCAGGGGGGTTGCAGACAGATACGCAGTATTTT.

The chain is built from TRBV7-9 and TRBJ2-7; the D gene could be TRBD1 or TRBD2 (5 bases each). The V end lost 7 bases, the J end lost 2 bases, and 21 bases lay between the germline ends. The V gene's germline CDR1 is SEHNR and CDR2 FQNEAQ (reference sequence). The CDR3 totals 16 residues. CDR3 in amino acids: CASTHQSGTHTYEQYF. The CDR3 DNA is TGTGCCAGCACCCATCAATCCGGGACCCACACCTACGAGCAGTACTTC.

This sequence joins TRBV4-1 and TRBJ1-2; 7 bases fit TRBD1. This CDR3 has 14 residues. CDR1 is MGHRA, CDR2 YSYEKL, per germline. The trim removed 3 bases at V and 5 bases at J, leaving 6 bases unmatched. CDR3 bases: TGCGCCAGCAGCCAGACAGGGCTTCGGTATGGCTACACCTTC. It is translated as CASSQTGLRYGYTF.

The chain uses TRBV19 and TRBJ1-5; D is unresolved. The CDR3 runs 13 residues. Trimming took 2 bases from V and 6 from J, leaving 8 bases between them. From germline, CDR1 is LNHDA and CDR2 SQIVND (reference sequence). In nucleotides, the CDR3 is TGTGCCAGTAGTATATCGGTGGTTCAGCCCCAGCATTTT. Translated: CASSISVVQPQHF.

The rearrangement joins TRBV4-1 to TRBJ2-3, with D possibly matching TRBD1 (5 bases). This CDR3 has 21 amino acids. Germline V gives CDR1 MGHRA, CDR2 YSYEKL. Trimming left V 1 base short and J 0 bases short, with 26 bases between. The CDR3 DNA reads TGCGCCAGCAGCCAAGGTAGGGCAGGGAAAGTTATCGGAACTAGCACAGATACGCAGTATTTT. It codes for CASSQGRAGKVIGTSTDTQYF.

This sequence joins TRBV10-3 and TRBJ2-4, with 8 positions matching TRBD2. The CDR3 sequence is 15 residues long. Per the germline V gene, CDR1 is ENHRY and CDR2 is SYGVKD. The J segment lost 3 bases and the V segment lost 0 bases, leaving 1 base of the junction unmatched. The CDR3 loop is CAISESSGSKNIQYF. In DNA, the CDR3 is TGTGCCATCAGTGAGTCCAGCGGGAGCAAAAACATTCAGTACTTC.

As to this clonotype: A much larger clone lies one base from this, so it may be a read error. V and J are TRBV6-1 and TRBJ2-1, with a tentative D call TRBD2 (5 bases). The CDR3 loop spans 15 amino acids. From germline, CDR1 is MNHNS and CDR2 SASEGT. CDR3 sequence reads: CTSIPTIGSYNEQFF. The CDR3 bases are TGTACCAGCATCCCGACTATTGGCTCCTACAATGAGCAGTTCTTC.

There are a few counts of this clonotype. The chain carries TRBV4-3 and TRBJ2-1; the D gene could be TRBD1 or TRBD2 (6 bases each). The CDR3 totals 16 residues. Germline assignment: CDR1 LGHNA and CDR2 YSLEER. The V end lost 0 bases, the J end lost 8 bases, and 17 bases lay between the germline ends. CDR3 in amino acids: CASSQDVAGEVDEQFF. The CDR3 DNA reads as TGCGCCAGCAGCCAAGATGTCGCAGGGGAGGTTGATGAGCAGTTCTTC.

This clonotype was detected only a few times. CDR3 DNA: TGCAGTGCTGGTGGGGGGGGCTCGGCCAAAAACATTCAGTACTTC. It yields the protein CSAGGGGSAKNIQYF. The chain links TRBV20-1 to TRBJ2-4; maybe TRBD2 (7 bases). This CDR3 has 15 amino acids. The V gene's germline CDR1 is DFQATT and CDR2 SNEGSKA (reference sequence). The V end was cut by 5 bases, the J end by 1 base, with 15 bases between.

This clonotype was seen a few times. The chain links TRBV29-1 to TRBJ2-6, with a weak D call TRBD2 (5 bases). The V end was cut by 3 bases, the J end by 0 bases, with 6 bases between. This CDR3 spans 14 amino acids. CDR1 and CDR2 (germline): SQVTM, ANQGSEA. The CDR3 is CSVDRDSGANVLTF. The CDR3 DNA reads TGCAGCGTTGACCGGGACTCTGGGGCCAACGTCCTGACTTTC.

The chain links TRBV4-3 to TRBJ1-2; D uncertain. CDR1 is LGHNA, CDR2 YSLEER, per germline. This CDR3 region has 15 residues. Trimming took off 0 bases at V and 4 bases at J, with 12 bases between the two ends. CDR3 sequence: CASSQDVEIIYGYTF. Here the CDR3 DNA reads TGCGCCAGCAGCCAAGATGTAGAAATCATCTATGGCTACACCTTC.

The chain employs TRBV2 and TRBJ2-1, with TRBD2 identical over 9 bases. After removal of 4 bases from V and 4 bases from J, the junction contained 2 bases not matched to a gene. The CDR3 runs 14 residues. CDR1 SNHLY and CDR2 FYNNEI come from the germline V gene. CDR3 sequence (DNA): TGTGCCAGCAGTGTTAGCGGGGGATACAATGAGCAGTTCTTC. Translation: CASSVSGGYNEQFF.

This chain links TRBV20-1 with TRBJ1-1, with D maybe TRBD1 (6 bases). V lost 2 bases, J lost 8 bases, and 12 bases lay in between. There are 12 residues in the CDR3. Germline lookup yields CDR1 DFQATT and CDR2 SNEGSKA (reference sequence). CDR3 DNA: TGCAGTGCTAGAAGGTCACAGGGAGAAGCTTTCTTT. This gives the protein CSARRSQGEAFF.

The sample holds a few counts of this clonotype. The chain is built from TRBV29-1 and TRBJ1-1; D remains unclear. Trimming pared 2 bases from V and 0 bases from J, leaving 4 bases between. This CDR3 has 12 amino acids. CDR1 and CDR2 (germline): SQVTM, ANQGSEA. Written as DNA, the CDR3 is TGCAGCGTTGAAACAGTGAACACTGAAGCTTTCTTT. Amino acids: CSVETVNTEAFF.

This clonotype came up a few times. DNA for the CDR3: TGTGCCAGCAGCTTGACGGGGTTACACAATGAGCAGTTCTTC. It is translated as CASSLTGLHNEQFF. The chain couples TRBV5-8 to TRBJ2-1; tentative D call: TRBD2 (5 bases). V gave up 1 base and J gave up 5 bases, with 10 bases separating them. Germline V gene sequence: CDR1 SGHTS, CDR2 YDEGEE. This CDR3 comprises 14 residues.